This T cell receptor beta chain is drawn from a study of blood T cell repertoires in COVID-19. Study at large: T cells, B-cell-depleted T cells, or PBMCs supplied cDNA or gDNA.

Here immunoSEQ multiplex PCR was the method, and the copy in TCRdb shows in-frame clones only, minus some. The repertoire holds some 180,000 clones, with more than 80% as singletons. This CDR3 contains 13 residues. In germline, CDR1 is SGHNT, CDR2 YYREEE (reference sequence). Trimming shortened V by 4 bases and J by 1 base, and 8 bases separated the two germline ends. The cohort comprised adults aged roughly 18 to 95 years residing in approximately 22 US areas. This sequence joins TRBV5-4 and TRBJ1-1; D is ambiguous. Sequenced: PBMCs or T cells enriched from blood (not recorded which). This sequence was found in a man in his forties who had recovered from COVID-19. In DNA form, the CDR3 reads TGTGCCAGCAGCCCCCGTCGGAACACTGAAGCTTTCTTT. Amino acids: CASSPRRNTEAFF.